This T cell receptor beta chain was identified in a study of blood T cell repertoires in COVID-19. V lost 6 bases, J lost 9 bases, and 6 bases lay in between. The germline V gene encodes CDR1 SGHTA and CDR2 FQGNSA. The CDR3 is 10 residues long. TCRdb's table, derived via immunoSEQ multiplex PCR, lists solely in-frame clones and lacks some. Of approximately 270,000 clones in the sample, about nine tenths were seen once. Participants were aged about 18 to 90 years, lived in under 30 US areas, and enrolled virtually. The clonotype originates from a man aged 35 to 55 who had recovered from COVID-19. This rearrangement joins TRBV7-2 to TRBJ1-5, with no clear D. Sample: PBMCs or T cells enriched from blood (not recorded which). DNA of the CDR3: TGTGCCAGCAGGGCAAGGCCCCAGCATTTT. Amino acid sequence: CASRARPQHF.